This T cell receptor beta chain was recovered during a study of cytomegalovirus exposure and HLA in healthy donors. In the PCR, 60 Vbeta and 13 Jbeta primers were used. This table comes from immunoSEQ multiplex PCR, and its TCRdb copy is limited to in-frame clones, with some not included. Counted here are roughly 99,000 clones, 74% occurring once; the ten biggest clones make up 12% to 15%. Study-wide findings and caveats: HLA restriction was apparent for most CMV-associated TCR beta chains in a later analysis. Later, an analysis showed that TCR beta chains associated with HLA were more clonally expanded than others that were equally common. Reportedly, fewer N-insertions than the approximately 610-donor mean appeared in an Asian-associated ancestry cluster in a later analysis.

Of note for this clone: Its cognate antigen is unknown.

Sequencing used PBMCs. The TCR originated in a woman in her thirties or forties in good health and CMV-seropositive.

DNA for the CDR3: TGTGCCAGCAGTGCACTGGGACAGGGGCAAAACTATGGCTACACCTTC. Translating it yields CASSALGQGQNYGYTF. The V and J genes are TRBV6-1 and TRBJ1-2; TRBD1 matches at 10 bases. Unmatched junction bases numbered 7, after V lost 4 bases and J lost 2 bases. This CDR3 has 16 residues. In germline, CDR1 is MNHNS, CDR2 SASEGT.